The entry below gives a single TCR beta chain sequence along with its context. The CDR3 contains 16 residues. V trimming: 5 bases; J trimming: 2 bases; junction bases outside the gene matches: 11. Germline CDR1 is SGHAT and CDR2 is FQDESV (reference sequence). The protocol was immunoSEQ multiplex PCR, while the TCRdb copy is restricted to in-frame clones and leaves out a portion. Among 1.5 million to 2.5 million clones listed, approximately 94% were seen once. The data were taken from a study of shared clonotypes between healthy human individuals. It was CD45RO-negative cells, positively selected for CCR7, that made up naive CD8 cells, with terminally differentiated effector memory CD45RA+ cells excluded.

This TCR came from a man between 18 and 35 years old in good health. This chain connects TRBV11-1 to TRBJ2-7; 8 bases fit TRBD2. The sample consisted of naive CD8+ T cells sorted from blood. CDR3 coding DNA: TGTGCCAGCAGCCGCGCCGGGAGGGGGGGAACCTACGAGCAGTACTTC. Amino acid sequence: CASSRAGRGGTYEQYF.